This TCR beta chain was sequenced for a study of cytomegalovirus exposure and HLA in healthy donors. PCR was performed using 60 Vbeta and 13 Jbeta primers. Only in-frame clones appear in the TCRdb table, and some are missing; sequencing was by immunoSEQ multiplex PCR. The sample has 120,000 or so clones, more than 80% seen once. This clone has only a few counts. Its matching antigen is unknown. Study-level points and caveats: Cytomegalovirus status, reportedly, was diagnosed with high specificity and sensitivity by the classifier. An Asian-associated ancestry cluster reportedly showed fewer N-insertions than the approximately 650-donor mean in a later analysis. With further analysis later on, most CMV-associated TCR beta chains appeared HLA-restricted.

The donors (healthy individuals) were bone marrow donors. The CDR3 contains 16 residues. Looked up from germline, CDR1 is KGHSH and CDR2 is LQKENI. Trimming removed 4 bases from V and 7 bases from J, with 22 bases in between. The receptor's source is a man aged 35-49 years in good health and CMV-seronegative. Sequenced sample: PBMCs. J is TRBJ1-2 and V is TRBV18, with D possibly being TRBD1 (5 bases). The CDR3 nucleotides read TGTGCCAGCTCACGAGACAGTGCCCCCTACCAGCTTGGCTACACCTTC. As protein: CASSRDSAPYQLGYTF.